The T cell receptor beta chain under discussion was sequenced for a study of shared clonotypes between healthy human individuals. It was roughly 330 ng DNA, some 33,000 T cell genomes, that went into each replicate PCR of unsorted PBMC. Ten immunoSEQ deep assay plates were used by the authors to sequence unsorted PBMC DNA. The table came from immunoSEQ multiplex PCR; TCRdb's copy has only in-frame clones and leaves some out. The table shows about 480,000 clones, with 75% to 85% occurring only once. Donors were healthy HIV-negative adults without recently reported acute infections or vaccinations. Trimming shortened V by 2 bases and J by 3 bases, and 5 bases separated the two germline ends. This CDR3 comprises 12 residues. Germline CDR1 is MDHEN and CDR2 is SYDVKM.

V and J are TRBV28 and TRBJ2-7, with D unresolved. The sequencing sample was made of PBMCs. This sequence was found in a middle-aged woman in good health. Some clones in this sample may be carry-over from other donors' samples. This CDR3 reads CASSLAVYEQYF. DNA for the CDR3: TGTGCCAGCAGTTTAGCGGTCTACGAGCAGTACTTC.